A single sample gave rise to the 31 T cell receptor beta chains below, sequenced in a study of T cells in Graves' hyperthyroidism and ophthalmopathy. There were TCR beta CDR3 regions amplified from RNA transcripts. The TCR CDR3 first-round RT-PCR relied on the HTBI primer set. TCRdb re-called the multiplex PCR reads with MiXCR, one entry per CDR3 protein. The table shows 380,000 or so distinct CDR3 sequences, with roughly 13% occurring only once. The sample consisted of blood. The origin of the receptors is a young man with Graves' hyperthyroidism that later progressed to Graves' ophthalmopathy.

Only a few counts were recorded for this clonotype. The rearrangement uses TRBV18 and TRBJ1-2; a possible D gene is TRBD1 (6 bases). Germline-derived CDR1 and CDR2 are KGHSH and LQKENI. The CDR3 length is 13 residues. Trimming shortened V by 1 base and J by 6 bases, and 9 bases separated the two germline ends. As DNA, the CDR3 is TGTGCCAGCTCACCACTGGCAGGGGATGGCTACACCTTC. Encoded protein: CASSPLAGDGYTF.

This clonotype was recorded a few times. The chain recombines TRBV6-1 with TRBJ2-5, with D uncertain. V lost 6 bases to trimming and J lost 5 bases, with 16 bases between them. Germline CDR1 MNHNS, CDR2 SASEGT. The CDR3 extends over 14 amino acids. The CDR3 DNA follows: TGTGCCAGCAGGCCCCCCTCCGCCGTGGAGACCCAGTACTTC. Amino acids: CASRPPSAVETQYF.

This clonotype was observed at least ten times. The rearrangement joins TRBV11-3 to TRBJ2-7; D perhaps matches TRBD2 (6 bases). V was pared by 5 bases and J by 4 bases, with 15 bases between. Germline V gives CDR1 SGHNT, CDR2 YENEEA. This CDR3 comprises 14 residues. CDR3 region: CASSAPGVKYEQYF. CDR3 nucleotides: TGTGCCAGCAGCGCCCCGGGGGTCAAATACGAGCAGTACTTC.

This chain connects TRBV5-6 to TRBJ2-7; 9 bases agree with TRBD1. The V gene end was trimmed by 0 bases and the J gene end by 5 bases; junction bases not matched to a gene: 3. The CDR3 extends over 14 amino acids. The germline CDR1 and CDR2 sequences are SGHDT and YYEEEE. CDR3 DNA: TGTGCCAGCAGCTTGGGGACAGGGGTACACGAGCAGTACTTC. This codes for CASSLGTGVHEQYF.

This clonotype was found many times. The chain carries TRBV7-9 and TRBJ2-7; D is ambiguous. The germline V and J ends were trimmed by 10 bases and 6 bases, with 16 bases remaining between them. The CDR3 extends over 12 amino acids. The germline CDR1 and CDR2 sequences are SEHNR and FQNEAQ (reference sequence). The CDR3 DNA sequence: TGTGCCACGAGCACTGGGGTAAGCGAGCAGTACTTC. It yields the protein CATSTGVSEQYF.

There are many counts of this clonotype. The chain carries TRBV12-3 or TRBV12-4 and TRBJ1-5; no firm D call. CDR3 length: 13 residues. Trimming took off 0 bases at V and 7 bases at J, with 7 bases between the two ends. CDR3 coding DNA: TGTGCCAGCAGTTTAGCGGTGAGGCAGCCCCAGCATTTT. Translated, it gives CASSLAVRQPQHF.

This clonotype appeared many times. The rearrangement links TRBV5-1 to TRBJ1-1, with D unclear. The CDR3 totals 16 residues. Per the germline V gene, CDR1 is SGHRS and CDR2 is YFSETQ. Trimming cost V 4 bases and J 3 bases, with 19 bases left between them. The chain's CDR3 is CASSVWVLRVDTEAFF. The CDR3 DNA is TGCGCCAGCAGCGTGTGGGTTCTTAGGGTTGACACTGAAGCTTTCTTT.

The CDR3 coding sequence is TGTGCCACCAGACTTCTCGGGGGCGCGGACTATGGCTACACCTTC. Encoded protein: CATRLLGGADYGYTF. The gene calls are TRBV15 and TRBJ1-2, with D possibly TRBD1 on 6 matching bases. Trimming removed 6 bases from V and 3 bases from J, with 17 bases in between. The germline CDR1 and CDR2 sequences are LNHNV and YYDKDF (reference sequence). This CDR3 comprises 15 residues.

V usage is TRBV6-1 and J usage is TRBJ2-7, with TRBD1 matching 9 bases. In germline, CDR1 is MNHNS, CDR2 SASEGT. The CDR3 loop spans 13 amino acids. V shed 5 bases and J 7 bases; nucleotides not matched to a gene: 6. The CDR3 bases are TGTGCCAGCAGTTCCGGGACAGGGTGGGAGCAGTACTTC. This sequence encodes CASSSGTGWEQYF.

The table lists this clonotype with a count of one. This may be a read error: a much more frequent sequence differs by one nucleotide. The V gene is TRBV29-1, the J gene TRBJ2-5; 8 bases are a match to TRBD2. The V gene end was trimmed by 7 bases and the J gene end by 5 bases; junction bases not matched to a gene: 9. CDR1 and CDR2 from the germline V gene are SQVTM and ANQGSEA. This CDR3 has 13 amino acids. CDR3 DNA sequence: TGCAGCGCTGAGCGGGGGAGTCGGGAGACCCAGTACTTC. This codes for CSAERGSRETQYF.

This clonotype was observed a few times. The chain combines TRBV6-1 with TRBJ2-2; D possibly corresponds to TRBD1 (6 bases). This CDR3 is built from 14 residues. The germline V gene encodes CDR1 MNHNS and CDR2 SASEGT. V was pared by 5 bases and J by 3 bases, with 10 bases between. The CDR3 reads CASSRDTYTGELFF. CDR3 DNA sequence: TGTGCCAGCAGTAGGGACACCTACACCGGGGAGCTGTTTTTT.

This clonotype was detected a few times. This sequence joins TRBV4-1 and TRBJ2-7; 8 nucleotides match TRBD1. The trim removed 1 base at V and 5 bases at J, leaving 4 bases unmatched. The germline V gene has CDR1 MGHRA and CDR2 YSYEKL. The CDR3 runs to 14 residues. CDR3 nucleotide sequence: TGCGCCAGCAGCCAAGTGGGACAGGTACACGAGCAGTACTTC. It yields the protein CASSQVGQVHEQYF.

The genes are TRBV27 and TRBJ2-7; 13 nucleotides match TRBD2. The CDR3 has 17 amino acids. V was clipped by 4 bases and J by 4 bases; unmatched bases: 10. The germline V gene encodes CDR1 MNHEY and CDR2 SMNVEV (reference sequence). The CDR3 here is CASSSRLAGGKFYEQYF. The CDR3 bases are TGTGCCAGCAGTTCGAGACTAGCGGGGGGTAAATTTTACGAGCAGTACTTC.

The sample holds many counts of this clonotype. The DNA of the CDR3 is TGTGCCAGCAGCCAAGAAGATACAACTAATGAAAAACTGTTTTTT. It yields the protein CASSQEDTTNEKLFF. The V gene is TRBV3-1, the J gene TRBJ1-4; no definite D call. Germline CDR1 LGHDT, CDR2 YNNKEL (reference sequence). Trimming pared 0 bases from V and 0 bases from J, leaving 5 bases between. This CDR3 has 15 amino acids.

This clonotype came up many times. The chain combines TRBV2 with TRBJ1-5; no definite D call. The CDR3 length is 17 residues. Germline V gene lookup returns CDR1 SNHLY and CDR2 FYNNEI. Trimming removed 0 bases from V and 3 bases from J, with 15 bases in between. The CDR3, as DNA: TGTGCCAGCAGTGAAGCGATTCATAGGAGAAACAATCAGCCCCAGCATTTT. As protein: CASSEAIHRRNNQPQHF. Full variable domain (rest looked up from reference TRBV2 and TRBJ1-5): EPEVTQTPSHQVTQMGQEVILRCVPISNHLYFYWYRQILGQKVEFLVSFYNNEISEKSEIFDDQFSVERPDGSNFTLKIRSTKLEDSAMYFCASSEAIHRRNNQPQHFGDGTRLSIL.

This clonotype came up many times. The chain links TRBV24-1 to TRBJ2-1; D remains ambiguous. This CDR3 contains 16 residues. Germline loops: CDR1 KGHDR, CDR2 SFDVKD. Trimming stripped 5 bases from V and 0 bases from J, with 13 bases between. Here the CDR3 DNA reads TGTGCCACCAGTGGGCAGGCCATCAGCTCCTACAATGAGCAGTTCTTC. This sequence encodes CATSGQAISSYNEQFF.

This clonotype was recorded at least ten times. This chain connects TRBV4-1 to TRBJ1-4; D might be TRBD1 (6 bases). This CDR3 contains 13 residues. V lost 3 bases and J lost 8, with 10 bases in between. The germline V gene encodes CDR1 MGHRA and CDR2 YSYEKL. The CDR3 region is CASSQAQGEKLFF. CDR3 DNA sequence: TGCGCCAGCAGCCAGGCACAGGGAGAAAAACTGTTTTTT.

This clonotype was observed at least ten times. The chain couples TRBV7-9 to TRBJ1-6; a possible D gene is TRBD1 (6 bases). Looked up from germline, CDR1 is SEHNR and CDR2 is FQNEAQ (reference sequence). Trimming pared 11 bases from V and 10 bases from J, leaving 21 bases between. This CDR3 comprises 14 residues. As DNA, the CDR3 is TGTGCCGGACAGAGACAGGAAGGAGAATCACCCCTCCACTTT. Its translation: CAGQRQEGESPLHF.

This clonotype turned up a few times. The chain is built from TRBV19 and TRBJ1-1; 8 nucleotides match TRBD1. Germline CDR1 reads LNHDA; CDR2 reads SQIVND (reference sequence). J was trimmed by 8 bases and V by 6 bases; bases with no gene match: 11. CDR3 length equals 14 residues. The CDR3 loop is CASSKPDRVAEAFF. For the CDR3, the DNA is TGTGCCAGTAGCAAACCGGACAGGGTCGCAGAAGCTTTCTTT.

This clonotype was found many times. CDR3 region: CASSLQGHYYNEQFF. As DNA, the CDR3 is TGCGCCAGCAGCTTACAGGGGCACTACTACAATGAGCAGTTCTTC. The chain joins TRBV5-1 to TRBJ2-1; 7 nucleotides align to TRBD1. The CDR3 is made up of 15 amino acids. Germline loops: CDR1 SGHRS, CDR2 YFSETQ. The junction had 5 bases not matched to a gene; V was cut back by 2 bases and J by 3 bases.

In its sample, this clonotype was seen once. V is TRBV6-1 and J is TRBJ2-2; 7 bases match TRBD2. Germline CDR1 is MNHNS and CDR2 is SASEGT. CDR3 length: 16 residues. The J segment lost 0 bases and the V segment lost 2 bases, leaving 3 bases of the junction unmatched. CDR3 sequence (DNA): TGTGCCAGCAGTGAACAGCGGGGACCGAACACCGGGGAGCTGTTTTTT. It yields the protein CASSEQRGPNTGELFF.

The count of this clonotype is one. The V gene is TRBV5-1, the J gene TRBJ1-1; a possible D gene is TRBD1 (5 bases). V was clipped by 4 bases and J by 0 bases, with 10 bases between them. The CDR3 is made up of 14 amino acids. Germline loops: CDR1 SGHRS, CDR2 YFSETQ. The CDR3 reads CASSVGVLNTEAFF. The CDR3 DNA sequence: TGCGCCAGCAGCGTAGGGGTTCTGAACACTGAAGCTTTCTTT.

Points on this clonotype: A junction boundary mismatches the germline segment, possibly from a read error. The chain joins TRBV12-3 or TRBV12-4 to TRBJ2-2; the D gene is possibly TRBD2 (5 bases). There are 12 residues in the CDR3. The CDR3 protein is CASSLPSRDLFF. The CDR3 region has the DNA TGTGCCAGCAGTTTGCCTTCGAGGGATCTGTTTTTT.

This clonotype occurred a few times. This CDR3 reads CASSSGQGASQPQHF. In nucleotides, the CDR3 is TGTGCCAGCAGCTCCGGACAGGGGGCATCTCAGCCCCAGCATTTT. The chain combines TRBV7-9 with TRBJ1-5; 11 bases map to TRBD1. Trimming took 4 bases from V and 6 from J; bases not matched to a gene: 5. Germline CDR1 and CDR2: SEHNR and FQNEAQ (reference sequence). This CDR3 spans 15 amino acids.

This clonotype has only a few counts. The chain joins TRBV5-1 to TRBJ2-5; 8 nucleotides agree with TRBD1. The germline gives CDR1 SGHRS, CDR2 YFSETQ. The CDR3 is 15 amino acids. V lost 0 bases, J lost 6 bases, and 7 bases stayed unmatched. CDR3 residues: CASSLGQGARKTQYF. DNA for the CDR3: TGCGCCAGCAGCTTGGGCCAGGGGGCGAGAAAGACCCAGTACTTC.

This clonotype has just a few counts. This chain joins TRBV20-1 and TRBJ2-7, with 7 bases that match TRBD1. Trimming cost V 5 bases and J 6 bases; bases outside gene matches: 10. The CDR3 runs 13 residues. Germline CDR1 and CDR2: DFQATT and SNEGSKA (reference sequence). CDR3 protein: CSAGQAFGGEQYF. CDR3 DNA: TGCAGTGCTGGACAGGCTTTTGGAGGCGAGCAGTACTTC.

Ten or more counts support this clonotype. Here the CDR3 reads CASSVGGINQPQHF. CDR3 nucleotide sequence: TGTGCCAGCAGCGTAGGCGGGATCAATCAGCCCCAGCATTTT. The rearrangement uses TRBV9 and TRBJ1-5; no clear D. This CDR3 is built from 14 residues. Between the trimmed V and J ends, which lost 0 bases and 3 bases, there was a span of 7 bases. Germline loops: CDR1 SGDLS, CDR2 YYNGEE.

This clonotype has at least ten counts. The chain's CDR3 is CASSLDSNEQFF. CDR3 coding DNA: TGTGCCAGCAGCTTAGACAGCAATGAGCAGTTCTTC. The chain links TRBV7-3 to TRBJ2-1; possibly TRBD1 for D (5 bases). The V end was cut by 2 bases, the J end by 6 bases, with 5 bases between. This CDR3 is built from 12 residues. From germline, CDR1 is SGHTA and CDR2 FQGTGA.

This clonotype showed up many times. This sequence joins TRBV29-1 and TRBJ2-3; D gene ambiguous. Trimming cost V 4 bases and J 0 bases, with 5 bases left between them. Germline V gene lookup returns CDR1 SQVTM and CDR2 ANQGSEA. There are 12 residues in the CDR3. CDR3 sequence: CSVGWSTDTQYF. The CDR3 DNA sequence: TGCAGCGTTGGCTGGAGCACAGATACGCAGTATTTT.

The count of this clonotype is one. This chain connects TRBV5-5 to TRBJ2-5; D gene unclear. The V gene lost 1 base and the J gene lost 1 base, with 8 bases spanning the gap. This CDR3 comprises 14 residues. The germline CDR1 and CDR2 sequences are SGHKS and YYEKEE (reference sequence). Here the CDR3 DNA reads TGTGCCAGCAGCTTGATTCACCTCCAAGAGACCCAGTACTTC. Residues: CASSLIHLQETQYF.

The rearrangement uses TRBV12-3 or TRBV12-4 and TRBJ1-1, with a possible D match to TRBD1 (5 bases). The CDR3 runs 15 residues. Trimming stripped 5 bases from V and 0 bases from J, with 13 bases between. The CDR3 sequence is CASSAGRRVNTEAFF. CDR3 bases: TGTGCCAGCAGTGCGGGACGACGCGTGAACACTGAAGCTTTCTTT.